Below are 18 T cell receptor beta chains sequenced from a single sample in a study of T cells in Graves' hyperthyroidism and ophthalmopathy. Researchers amplified the TCR beta CDR3 regions from RNA transcripts. HTBI primers were employed in a first-round RT-PCR of the TCR CDR3. Each CDR3 protein is one row after TCRdb ran MiXCR on the multiplex PCR reads. This sample has approximately 620,000 distinct CDR3 sequences, with 16% found just once. Material for sequencing was blood. Every receptor here comes from a woman between 40 and 50 years old with Graves' ophthalmopathy.

The rearrangement links TRBV6-1 to TRBJ2-7; D not certain. The CDR3 has 16 amino acids. Trimming shortened V by 1 base and J by 2 bases, and 15 bases separated the two germline ends. Germline V lookup: CDR1 MNHNS, CDR2 SASEGT. The chain's CDR3 is CASSEEGRGDPYEQYF. The CDR3 bases are TGTGCCAGCAGTGAAGAGGGCCGAGGAGACCCCTACGAGCAGTACTTC.

The chain is built from TRBV12-3 or TRBV12-4 and TRBJ2-1; 9 bases are shared with TRBD2. The CDR3 spans 15 residues. With V trimmed by 4 bases and J by 4 bases, 5 bases remained unmatched. The CDR3 bases are TGTGCCAGCAGTTCCTTCCTAGCGGGATACAATGAGCAGTTCTTC. This translates into CASSSFLAGYNEQFF.

For this clonotype: A much more abundant neighbour one base away suggests this may be a read error. V gene TRBV3-1 combines with J gene TRBJ2-3, with 9 bases fitting TRBD2. The CDR3 loop spans 15 amino acids. Unmatched junction bases numbered 4, after V lost 6 bases and J lost 0 bases. The germline V gene has CDR1 LGHDT and CDR2 YNNKEL (reference sequence). CDR3 protein: CASRRAGGSTDTQYF. CDR3 in DNA: TGTGCCAGCAGACGGGCGGGGGGGAGCACAGATACGCAGTATTTT.

In its sample, this clonotype was seen a few times. No DNA is shown, since the ends of the CDR3 on it are uncertain; the CDR3 is the one TCRdb lists. This chain uses TRBV18 with TRBJ1-1; TRBD1, as called in the table, went unchecked against the DNA. Ends included, the CDR3 has 16 residues. CDR1 is KGHSH, CDR2 LQKENI, per germline. The CDR3 reads CASSPSTLGQGTEAFF.

Worth noting for this clonotype: A read error may explain this, as a much larger clone is one base away. The rearrangement uses TRBV10-3 and TRBJ2-5, with D perhaps matching TRBD1 (6 bases). CDR1 and CDR2 from the germline V gene are ENHRY and SYGVKD. V was clipped by 10 bases and J by 5 bases, with 11 bases between them. The CDR3 contains 11 residues. CDR3 nucleotides: TGTGCCACAATGGGGGCGGAGACCCAGTACTTC. Translated: CATMGAETQYF.

This clonotype occurred many times. The rearrangement links TRBV10-3 to TRBJ1-5; D is ambiguous. The ends were cut back, 9 bases at V and 0 bases at J, with 6 bases in the middle. The germline gives CDR1 ENHRY, CDR2 SYGVKD. The CDR3 sequence is 12 residues long. DNA for the CDR3: TGTGCCATAAGTCCTAGCAATCAGCCCCAGCATTTT. Translating gives CAISPSNQPQHF.

This clonotype was found many times. As DNA, the CDR3 is TGTGCCAGCAACCGAGGAGGGGTCACCACAGATACGCAGTATTTT. Its protein is CASNRGGVTTDTQYF. The V call is TRBV7-2, the J call TRBJ2-3; D is possibly TRBD2 (6 bases). The CDR3 covers 15 residues. Germline V gene sequence: CDR1 SGHTA, CDR2 FQGNSA. V was trimmed by 7 bases and J by 2 bases, leaving 16 bases between them.

This clonotype has a single count. The chain employs TRBV6-1 and TRBJ2-5, with D tentatively TRBD1 (6 bases). The V gene lost 4 bases and the J gene lost 0 bases, with 15 bases spanning the gap. Germline CDR1 reads MNHNS; CDR2 reads SASEGT. There are 16 residues in the CDR3. CDR3 protein: CASSGRQAADQETQYF. For the CDR3, the DNA is TGTGCCAGCAGTGGAAGACAGGCCGCCGACCAAGAGACCCAGTACTTC.

This clonotype was seen ten or more times. This chain connects TRBV11-2 to TRBJ2-5, with 13 bases matching TRBD2. Looked up from germline, CDR1 is SGHAT and CDR2 is FQNNGV. CDR3 length equals 16 residues. V trimming: 5 bases; J trimming: 5 bases; junction bases outside the gene matches: 8. The CDR3 DNA follows: TGTGCCAGCAGCCACCTACTAGCGGGGGGGCCGGAGACCCAGTACTTC. This encodes CASSHLLAGGPETQYF.

This clonotype was detected ten times or more. The gene calls are TRBV6-1 and TRBJ2-1; D assignment may be TRBD1 or TRBD2 (5 bases each). The length of the CDR3 is 16 residues. Trimming stripped 7 bases from V and 6 bases from J, with 22 bases between. Germline assignment: CDR1 MNHNS and CDR2 SASEGT. The DNA of the CDR3 is TGTGCCAGCACCAGAGCCGGGACGGAGGTCTTCAATGAGCAGTTCTTC. Encoded protein: CASTRAGTEVFNEQFF.

At least ten counts were recorded for this clonotype. The chain couples TRBV11-2 to TRBJ2-7, with D possibly TRBD1 on 5 matching bases. V lost 2 bases to trimming and J lost 4 bases, with 12 bases between them. The CDR3 runs to 14 residues. Germline V lookup: CDR1 SGHAT, CDR2 FQNNGV. The CDR3 region has the DNA TGTGCCAGCAGCTTACAAGGGGCGCGGTACGAGCAGTACTTC. Residues: CASSLQGARYEQYF.

This clonotype was seen repeatedly, ten times or more. The chain carries TRBV10-3 and TRBJ2-5; D is perhaps TRBD2 (6 bases). The CDR3 has 13 residues. The germline V gene encodes CDR1 ENHRY and CDR2 SYGVKD. Trimming shortened V by 4 bases and J by 2 bases, and 8 bases separated the two germline ends. The CDR3, as DNA: TGTGCCATCAGTGCGGGGGAGCAAGAGACCCAGTACTTC. Protein: CAISAGEQETQYF.

This clonotype was seen ten or more times. The chain is built from TRBV12-3 or TRBV12-4 and TRBJ1-4; TRBD1 agrees at 8 bases. The CDR3 length is 15 residues. V lost 1 base to trimming and J lost 8 bases; unmatched junction nucleotides: 6. This chain's CDR3 is CASSLVGRGHEKLFF. CDR3 sequence (DNA): TGTGCCAGCAGTTTAGTAGGCAGGGGGCACGAAAAACTGTTTTTT.

This clonotype has a handful of counts. The germline gene is not matched at one end of the junction; a read error may be the cause. The rearrangement joins TRBV19 to TRBJ1-1, with a tentative D call TRBD1 (6 bases). Germline V CDR1 and CDR2: LNHDA, SQIVND (reference sequence). The CDR3 totals 15 residues. CDR3 bases: TGTGCCAGTAGAATAGGGCGACAGGAGAACACTGAAGCTTTCTTT. It encodes CASRIGRQENTEAFF.

The rearrangement joins TRBV5-1 to TRBJ1-4; 10 bases align to TRBD1. The CDR3 length is 14 residues. Germline values: CDR1 SGHRS, CDR2 YFSETQ. Germline trimming cut 6 bases from V and 8 bases from J; bases unmatched to any gene: 7. CDR3 sequence (DNA): TGCGCCAGCAAGGTGGGACAGGGGAAGGAAAAACTGTTTTTT. Its translation: CASKVGQGKEKLFF.

In this sample, this clonotype turned up a few times. The CDR3 loop reads CASSPQGFMQYF. CDR3 sequence (DNA): TGTGCCAGCAGCCCTCAGGGGTTTATGCAGTATTTT. The V call is TRBV6-1, the J call TRBJ2-3; D perhaps matches TRBD1 (6 bases). Germline V CDR1 and CDR2: MNHNS, SASEGT. V lost 6 bases and J lost 11, with 15 bases in between. The length of the CDR3 is 12 residues.

This clonotype was found many times. The chain recombines TRBV27 with TRBJ2-5; 11 nucleotides align to TRBD2. V shed 6 bases and J 0 bases; nucleotides not matched to a gene: 3. Per the germline V gene, CDR1 is MNHEY and CDR2 is SMNVEV (reference sequence). The CDR3 consists of 15 residues. In DNA form, the CDR3 reads TGTGCCAGCAGGCTAGCGGGAGGCGACCAAGAGACCCAGTACTTC. It encodes CASRLAGGDQETQYF.

J is TRBJ2-1 and V is TRBV18, with D perhaps TRBD1 (5 bases). CDR1 and CDR2 (germline): KGHSH, LQKENI. V lost 5 bases to trimming and J lost 8 bases, with 10 bases between them. The CDR3 contains 12 residues. CDR3 in DNA: TGTGCCAGCTCAAGGGGAACTTATGAGCAGTTCTTC. Protein sequence: CASSRGTYEQFF.